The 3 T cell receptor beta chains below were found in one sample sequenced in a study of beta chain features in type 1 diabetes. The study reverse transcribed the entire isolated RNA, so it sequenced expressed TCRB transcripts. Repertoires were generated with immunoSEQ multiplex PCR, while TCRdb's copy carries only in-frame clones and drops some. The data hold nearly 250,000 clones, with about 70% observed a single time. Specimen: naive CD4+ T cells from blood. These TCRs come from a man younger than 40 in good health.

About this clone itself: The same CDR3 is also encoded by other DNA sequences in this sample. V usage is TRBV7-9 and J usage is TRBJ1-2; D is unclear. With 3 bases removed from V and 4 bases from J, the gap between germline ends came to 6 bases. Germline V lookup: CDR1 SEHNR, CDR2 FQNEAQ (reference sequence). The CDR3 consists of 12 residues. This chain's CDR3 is CASSFGSYGYTF. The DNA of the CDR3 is TGTGCCAGCAGCTTTGGTAGCTATGGCTACACCTTC.

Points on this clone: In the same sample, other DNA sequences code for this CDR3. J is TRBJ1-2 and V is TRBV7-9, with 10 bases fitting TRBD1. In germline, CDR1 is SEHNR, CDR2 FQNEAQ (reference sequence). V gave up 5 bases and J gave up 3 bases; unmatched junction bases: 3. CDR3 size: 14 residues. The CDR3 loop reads CASSPGQGDYGYTF. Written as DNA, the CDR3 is TGTGCCAGCAGCCCCGGACAGGGGGACTATGGCTACACCTTC.

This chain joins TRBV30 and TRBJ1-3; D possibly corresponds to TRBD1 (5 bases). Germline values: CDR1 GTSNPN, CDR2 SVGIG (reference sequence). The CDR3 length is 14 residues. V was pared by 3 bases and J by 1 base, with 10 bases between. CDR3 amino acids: CAWSQDKSGNTIYF. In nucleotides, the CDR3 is TGTGCCTGGAGCCAGGACAAGTCTGGAAACACCATATATTTT.